This TCR beta chain stems from a study of blood T cell repertoires in COVID-19. The wider study: The samples span acute and convalescent COVID-19 from the United States, Italy and Spain.

Participants were aged roughly 18 to 89 years, lived in around 25 US areas, and enrolled virtually. Assignment of participants to cohorts was predicated upon participant-reported clinical history. How the authors handled the data: Cell counts per sample came from amplifying reference gene primers. TCRdb's table, derived via immunoSEQ multiplex PCR, lists solely in-frame clones and lacks some. V and J calls and clone size are as listed in that table; D and trimming were resolved from the DNA. The table shows approximately 250,000 clones, with about 88% occurring only once. The sequencing input was PBMCs or T cells enriched from blood (not recorded which). This sequence was found in a man in his thirties or forties with acute COVID-19.

CDR3 protein: CATSRGIGDGYTF. CDR3 coding DNA: TGTGCCACCTCGAGGGGGATCGGTGATGGCTACACCTTC. The V gene is TRBV27, the J gene TRBJ1-2; the D gene is possibly TRBD1 (6 bases). Germline values: CDR1 MNHEY, CDR2 SMNVEV (reference sequence). The ends were cut back, 10 bases at V and 6 bases at J, with 18 bases in the middle. The CDR3 contains 13 residues.